Described below is a single T cell receptor (beta chain) sequence and its context. CDR1 and CDR2 (germline): ENHRY, SYGVKD. J gave up 5 bases and V 2 bases, and 6 bases lay outside the gene matches. The CDR3 length is 15 residues. This entry belongs to a study of blood T cell repertoires in COVID-19. For the study at large: Acute-phase and convalescent COVID-19 samples originated in the United States, Italy and Spain.

Clones were read by immunoSEQ multiplex PCR, and TCRdb kept only the in-frame ones, dropping some. Among about 170,000 clones listed, about 86% were seen once. This chain links TRBV10-3 with TRBJ2-5; 9 nucleotides line up with TRBD1. Input material: peripheral blood. This clonotype was sampled from a woman in her 70s who had recovered from COVID-19. The CDR3 protein is CAISEGTGLRETQYF. CDR3 nucleotides: TGTGCCATCAGTGAGGGGACAGGGTTACGGGAGACCCAGTACTTC.